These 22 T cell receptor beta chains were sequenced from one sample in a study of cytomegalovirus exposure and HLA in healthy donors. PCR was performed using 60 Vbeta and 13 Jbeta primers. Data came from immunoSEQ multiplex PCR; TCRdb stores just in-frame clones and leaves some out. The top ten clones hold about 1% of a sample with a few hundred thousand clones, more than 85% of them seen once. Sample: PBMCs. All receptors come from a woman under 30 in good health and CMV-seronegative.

CDR3 coding DNA: TGTGCCAGCAGTTACTCCAACAAGAACACTGAAGCTTTCTTT. As protein: CASSYSNKNTEAFF. J is TRBJ1-1 and V is TRBV6-6; D call uncertain. This CDR3 is built from 14 residues. CDR1 is MNHNY and CDR2 is SVGAGI in the germline V gene (reference sequence). Between the trimmed V and J ends, which lost 0 bases and 1 base, there was a span of 6 bases.

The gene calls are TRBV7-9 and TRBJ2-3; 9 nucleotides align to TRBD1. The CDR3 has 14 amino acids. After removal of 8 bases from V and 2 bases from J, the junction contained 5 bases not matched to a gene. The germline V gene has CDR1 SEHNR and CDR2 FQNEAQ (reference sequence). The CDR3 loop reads CASRRTGDTDTQYF. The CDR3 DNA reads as TGTGCCAGCCGACGGACAGGGGACACAGATACGCAGTATTTT. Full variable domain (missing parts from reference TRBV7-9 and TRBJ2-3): DTGVSQNPRHKITKRGQNVTFRCDPISEHNRLYWYRQTLGQGPEFLTYFQNEAQLEKSRLLSDRFSAERPKGSFSTLEIQRTEQGDSAMYLCASRRTGDTDTQYFGPGTRLTVL.

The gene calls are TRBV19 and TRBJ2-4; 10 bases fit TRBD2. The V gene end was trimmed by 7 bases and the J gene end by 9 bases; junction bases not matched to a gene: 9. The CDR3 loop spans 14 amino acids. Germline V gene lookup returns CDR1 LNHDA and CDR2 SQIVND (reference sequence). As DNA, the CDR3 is TGTGCCAGTACTAACAGCGGGGGGGTCAGCATTCAGTACTTC. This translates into CASTNSGGVSIQYF.

CDR3 amino acids: CATRDIAKGGYTF. Here the CDR3 DNA reads TGCGCCACCCGGGACATCGCTAAAGGTGGCTACACCTTC. This chain joins TRBV4-1 and TRBJ1-2; a possible D gene is TRBD1 (6 bases). The ends were cut back, 10 bases at V and 7 bases at J, with 19 bases in the middle. The CDR3 runs to 13 residues. From germline, CDR1 is MGHRA and CDR2 YSYEKL.

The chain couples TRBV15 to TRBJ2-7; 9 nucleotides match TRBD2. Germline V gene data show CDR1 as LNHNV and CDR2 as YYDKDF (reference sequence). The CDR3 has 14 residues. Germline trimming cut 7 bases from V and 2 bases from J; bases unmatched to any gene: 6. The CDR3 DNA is TGTGCCACCACTGAGGCTAGCGGGACCTACGAGCAGTACTTC. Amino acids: CATTEASGTYEQYF.

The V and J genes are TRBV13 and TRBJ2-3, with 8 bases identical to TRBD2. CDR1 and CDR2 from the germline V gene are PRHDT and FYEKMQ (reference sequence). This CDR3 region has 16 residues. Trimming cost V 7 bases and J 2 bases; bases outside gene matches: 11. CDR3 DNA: TGTGCCAGCAAATTAACGGGGGGGCGGCTCACAGATACGCAGTATTTT. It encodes CASKLTGGRLTDTQYF.

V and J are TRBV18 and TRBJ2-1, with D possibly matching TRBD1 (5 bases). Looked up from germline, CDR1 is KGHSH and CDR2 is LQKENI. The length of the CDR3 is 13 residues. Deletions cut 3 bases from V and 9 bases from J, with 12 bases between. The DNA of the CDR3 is TGTGCCAGCTCACCGAAGTTAGGGGTTGAGCAGTTCTTC. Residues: CASSPKLGVEQFF.

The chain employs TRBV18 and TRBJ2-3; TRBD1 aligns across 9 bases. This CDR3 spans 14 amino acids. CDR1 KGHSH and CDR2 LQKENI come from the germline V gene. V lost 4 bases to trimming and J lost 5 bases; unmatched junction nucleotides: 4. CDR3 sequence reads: CASSLGTGIDTQYF. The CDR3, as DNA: TGTGCCAGCTCACTCGGGACAGGGATAGATACGCAGTATTTT.

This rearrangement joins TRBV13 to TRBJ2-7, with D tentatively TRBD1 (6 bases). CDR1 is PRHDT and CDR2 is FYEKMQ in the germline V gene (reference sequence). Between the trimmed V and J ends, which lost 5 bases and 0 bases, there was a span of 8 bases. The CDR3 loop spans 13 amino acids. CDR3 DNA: TGTGCCAGCAGCCCGGACAGCTCCTACGAGCAGTACTTC. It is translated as CASSPDSSYEQYF.

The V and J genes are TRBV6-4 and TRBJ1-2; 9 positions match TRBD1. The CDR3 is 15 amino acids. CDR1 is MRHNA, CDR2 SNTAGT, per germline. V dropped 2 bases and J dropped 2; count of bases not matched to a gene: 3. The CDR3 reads CASSDPTGGNYGYTF. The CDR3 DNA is TGTGCCAGCAGTGACCCGACAGGGGGAAACTATGGCTACACCTTC.

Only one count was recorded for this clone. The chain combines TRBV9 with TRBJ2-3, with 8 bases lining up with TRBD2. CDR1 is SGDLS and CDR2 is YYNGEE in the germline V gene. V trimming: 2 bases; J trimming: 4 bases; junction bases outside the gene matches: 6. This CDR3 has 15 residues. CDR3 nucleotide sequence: TGTGCCAGCAGCGTTAGGGGACTAGTGGCAGATACGCAGTATTTT. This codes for CASSVRGLVADTQYF.

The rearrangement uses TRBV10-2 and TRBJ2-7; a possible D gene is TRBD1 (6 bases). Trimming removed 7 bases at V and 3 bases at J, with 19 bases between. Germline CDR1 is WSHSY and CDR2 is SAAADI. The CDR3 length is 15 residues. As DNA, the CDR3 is TGCGCCAGCACCCCGACCGGGATAGGGGGCTACGAGCAGTACTTC. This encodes CASTPTGIGGYEQYF.

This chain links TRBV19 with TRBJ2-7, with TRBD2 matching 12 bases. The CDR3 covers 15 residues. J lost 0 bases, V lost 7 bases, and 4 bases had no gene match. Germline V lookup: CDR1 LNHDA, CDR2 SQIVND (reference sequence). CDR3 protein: CASTLLAGGSYEQYF. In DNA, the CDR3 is TGTGCCAGTACCCTACTAGCGGGAGGCTCCTACGAGCAGTACTTC.

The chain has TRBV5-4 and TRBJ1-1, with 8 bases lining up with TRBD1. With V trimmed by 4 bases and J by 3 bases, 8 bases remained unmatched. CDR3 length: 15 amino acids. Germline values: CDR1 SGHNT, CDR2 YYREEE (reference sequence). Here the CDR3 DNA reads TGTGCCAGCAGCCCACCCCAGGGGGCGGACACTGAAGCTTTCTTT. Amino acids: CASSPPQGADTEAFF.

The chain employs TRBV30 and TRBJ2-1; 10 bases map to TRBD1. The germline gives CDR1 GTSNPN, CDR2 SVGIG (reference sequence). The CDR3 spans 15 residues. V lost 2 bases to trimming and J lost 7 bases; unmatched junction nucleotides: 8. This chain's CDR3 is CAWSSGQGPSNEQFF. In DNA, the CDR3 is TGTGCCTGGAGTTCGGGACAGGGGCCAAGTAATGAGCAGTTCTTC.

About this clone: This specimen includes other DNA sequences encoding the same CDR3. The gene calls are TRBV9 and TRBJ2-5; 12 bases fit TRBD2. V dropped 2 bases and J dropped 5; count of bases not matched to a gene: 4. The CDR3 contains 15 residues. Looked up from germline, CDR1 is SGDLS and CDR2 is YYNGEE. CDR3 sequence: CASSVGLAGGETQYF. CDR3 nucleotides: TGTGCCAGCAGCGTGGGACTAGCGGGCGGGGAGACCCAGTACTTC.

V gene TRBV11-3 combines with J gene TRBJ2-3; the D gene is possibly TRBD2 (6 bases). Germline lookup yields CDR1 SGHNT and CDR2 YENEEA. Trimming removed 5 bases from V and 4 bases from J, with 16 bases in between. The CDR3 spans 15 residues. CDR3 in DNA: TGTGCCAGCAGCCAGGGATGGCGGGAACCAGATACGCAGTATTTT. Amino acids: CASSQGWREPDTQYF. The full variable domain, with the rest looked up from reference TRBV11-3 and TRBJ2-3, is EAGVVQSPRYKIIEKKQPVAFWCNPISGHNTLYWYLQNLGQGPELLIRYENEEAVDDSQLPKDRFSAERLKGVDSTLKIQPAELGDSAVYLCASSQGWREPDTQYFGPGTRLTVL.

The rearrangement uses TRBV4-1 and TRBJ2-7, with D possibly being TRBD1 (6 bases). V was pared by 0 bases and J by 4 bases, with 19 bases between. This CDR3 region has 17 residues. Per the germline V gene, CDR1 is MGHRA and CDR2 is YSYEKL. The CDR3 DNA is TGCGCCAGCAGCCAAGATACAGGGTCGGTGGGTTTGTACGAGCAGTACTTC. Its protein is CASSQDTGSVGLYEQYF.

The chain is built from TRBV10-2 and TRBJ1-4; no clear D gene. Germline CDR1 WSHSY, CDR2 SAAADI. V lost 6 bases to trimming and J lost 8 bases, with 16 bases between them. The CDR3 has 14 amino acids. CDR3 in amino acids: CASSPGVGVEKLFF. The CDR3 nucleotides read TGCGCCAGCAGCCCCGGGGTCGGGGTAGAAAAACTGTTTTTT.

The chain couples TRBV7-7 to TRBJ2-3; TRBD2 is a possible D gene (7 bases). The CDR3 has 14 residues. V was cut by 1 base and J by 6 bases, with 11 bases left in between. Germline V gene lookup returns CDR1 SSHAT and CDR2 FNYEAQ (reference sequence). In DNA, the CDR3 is TGTGCCAGCAGCTTAGGAGGGGGGGCCGATACGCAGTATTTT. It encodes CASSLGGGADTQYF.

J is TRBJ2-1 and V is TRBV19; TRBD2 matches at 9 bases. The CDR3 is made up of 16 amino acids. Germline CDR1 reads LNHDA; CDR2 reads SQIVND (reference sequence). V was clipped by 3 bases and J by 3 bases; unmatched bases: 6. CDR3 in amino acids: CASSIPWREGYNEQFF. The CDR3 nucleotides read TGTGCCAGTAGTATCCCGTGGCGGGAGGGCTACAATGAGCAGTTCTTC.

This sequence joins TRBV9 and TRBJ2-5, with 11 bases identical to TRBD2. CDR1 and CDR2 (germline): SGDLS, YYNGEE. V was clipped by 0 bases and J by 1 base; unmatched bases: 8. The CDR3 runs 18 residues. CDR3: CASSVGLAGGILQETQYF. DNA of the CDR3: TGTGCCAGCAGCGTAGGCCTAGCGGGGGGCATCCTCCAAGAGACCCAGTACTTC.